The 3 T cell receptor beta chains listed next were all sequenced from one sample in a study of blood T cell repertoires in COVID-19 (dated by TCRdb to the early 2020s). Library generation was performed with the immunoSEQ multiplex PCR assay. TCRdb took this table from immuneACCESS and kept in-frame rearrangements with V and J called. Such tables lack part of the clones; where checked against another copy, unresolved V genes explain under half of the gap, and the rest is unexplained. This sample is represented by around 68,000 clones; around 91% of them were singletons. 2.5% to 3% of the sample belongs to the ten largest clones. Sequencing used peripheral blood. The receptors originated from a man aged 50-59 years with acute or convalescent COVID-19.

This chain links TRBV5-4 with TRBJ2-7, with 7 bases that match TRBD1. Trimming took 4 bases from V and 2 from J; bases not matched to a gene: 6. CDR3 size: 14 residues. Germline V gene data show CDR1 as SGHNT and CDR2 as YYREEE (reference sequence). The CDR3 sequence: CASSAVDRAYEQYF. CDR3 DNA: TGTGCCAGCAGCGCAGTAGACAGGGCCTACGAGCAGTACTTC.

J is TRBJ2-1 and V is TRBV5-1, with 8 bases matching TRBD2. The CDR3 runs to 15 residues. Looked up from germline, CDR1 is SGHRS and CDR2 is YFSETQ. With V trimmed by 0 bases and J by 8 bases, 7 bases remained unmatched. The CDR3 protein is CASSLVAGIGDEQFF. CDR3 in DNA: TGCGCCAGCAGCTTGGTAGCGGGAATCGGAGATGAGCAGTTCTTC.

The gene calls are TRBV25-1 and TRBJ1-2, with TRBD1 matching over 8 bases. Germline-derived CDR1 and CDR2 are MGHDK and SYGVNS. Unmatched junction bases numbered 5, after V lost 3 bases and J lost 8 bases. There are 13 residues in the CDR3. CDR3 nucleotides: TGTGCCAGCAGTGACGGACAGGGCCGGGGCTACACCTTC. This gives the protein CASSDGQGRGYTF.